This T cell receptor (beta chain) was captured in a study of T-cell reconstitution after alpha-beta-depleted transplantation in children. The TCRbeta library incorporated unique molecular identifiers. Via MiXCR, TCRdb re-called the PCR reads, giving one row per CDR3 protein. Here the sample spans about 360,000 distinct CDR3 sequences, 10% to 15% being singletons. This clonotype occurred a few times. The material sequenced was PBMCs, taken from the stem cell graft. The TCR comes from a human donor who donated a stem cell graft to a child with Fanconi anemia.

The CDR3 nucleotides are TGTGCTAGTGCTTTCTCCACAGATACGCAGTATTTT. Protein: CASAFSTDTQYF. The chain uses TRBV12-5 and TRBJ2-3; D remains ambiguous. This CDR3 comprises 12 residues. The V and J ends lost 7 bases and 2 bases respectively, with 7 bases between them. Germline V gene sequence: CDR1 LGHNT, CDR2 FRNRAP. The variable domain in full, with the rest retrieved from reference TRBV12-5 and TRBJ2-3, is DARVTQTPRHKVTEMGQEVTMRCQPILGHNTVFWYRQTMMQGLELLAYFRNRAPLDDSGMPKDRFSAEMPDATLATLKIQPSEPRDSAVYFCASAFSTDTQYFGPGTRLTVL.